Listed below are T cell receptor beta chains from one sample, sequenced in a study of technical replicates of blood from a handful of donors. TCRdb keeps only in-frame clones here, not all; method: immunoSEQ multiplex PCR. The data show around 76,000 clones, less than 99% seen once. The sequenced sample consisted of T cells isolated from PBMCs. These receptors came from a human donor in good health. Both conserved end residues are part of each CDR3. The order of the fields is clone size, V gene, D gene, J gene, CDR3 DNA, CDR3 protein. A D gene is named only where the DNA matches it firmly. Clone size is not always given. Where it is, it says once, few, many or a class for expanded clones.

>NA|TRBV18|NA|TRBJ1-2
TGTGCCAGCTCCCCTTTGGAACAGGGAAGCGGTGGCTACACCTTC
CASSPLEQGSGGYTF
>NA|TRBV7-6|NA|TRBJ1-5
TGTGCCAGCAGCCTGGCAAATCAGCCCCAGCATTTT
CASSLANQPQHF
>NA|TRBV11-2|TRBD2|TRBJ2-2
TGTGCCAGCAGCCCAGGATTGCGGGGGAGCGGGGAGCTGTTTTTT
CASSPGLRGSGELFF
>NA|TRBV6-6|NA|TRBJ2-3
TGTGCCAGCAGTGACCTGCGGGACCCCACAGATACGCAGTATTTT
CASSDLRDPTDTQYF
>few|TRBV19|NA|TRBJ1-1
TGTGCCAGTAGAAAGAGGATTGAAGCTTTCTTT
CASRKRIEAFF
>NA|TRBV30|NA|TRBJ1-2
TGTGCCTGGAGTGTACTGCTGGACAGCGGCTATGGCTACACCTTC
CAWSVLLDSGYGYTF
>NA|TRBV19|NA|TRBJ1-5
TGTGCCAGTAGCATCACAGGGAATCAGCCCCAGCATTTT
CASSITGNQPQHF
>NA|TRBV29-1|TRBD1|TRBJ2-7
TGCAGCGTTGAAGGGGAGTTCCGGGACAGGGTTTTGGCTTACGAGCAGTACTTC
CSVEGEFRDRVLAYEQYF
>NA|TRBV7-9|NA|TRBJ2-7
TGTGCCAGCAGCGAAGTCACATTGCGTACTACCTACGAGCAGTACTTC
CASSEVTLRTTYEQYF
>NA|TRBV7-8|NA|TRBJ1-3
TGTGCCAGCAGCCCCTTAGCCAGTGGAAACACCATATATTTT
CASSPLASGNTIYF
>NA|TRBV10-2|TRBD2|TRBJ2-3
TGCGCCAGCAGGGGCCTTAGCGGGAGGGCCTTTAATACGCAGTATTTT
CASRGLSGRAFNTQYF
>NA|TRBV4-3|TRBD2|TRBJ2-5
TGCGCCAGCAGCCAATCGAAAGCGGGAGTAGAGACCCAGTACTTC
CASSQSKAGVETQYF
>NA|TRBV4-1|TRBD1|TRBJ2-3
TGCGCCAGCAGCCAAGCGACAGGGCTTGTGGAAGCGCAGTATTTT
CASSQATGLVEAQYF
>NA|TRBV5-1|TRBD2|TRBJ2-7
TGCGCCAGCAGCTTGGGACTAGCGGGAGGGAACGAGCAGTACTTC
CASSLGLAGGNEQYF
>NA|TRBV4-2|TRBD1|TRBJ1-4
TGTGCCAGCACCTACTCAGGGGGAAATGAAAAACTGTTTTTT
CASTYSGGNEKLFF
>NA|TRBV11-3|NA|TRBJ2-7
TGTGCCAGCAGCTTATTCCAAACAGGGTACGAGCAGTACTTC
CASSLFQTGYEQYF
>NA|TRBV14|NA|TRBJ2-7
TGTGCCAGCAGCCCCGGATACCCGGACTTCTACGAGCAGTACTTC
CASSPGYPDFYEQYF
>NA|TRBV28|NA|TRBJ1-2
TGTGCCAGCAGGGGTGGGGGCGGCTACACCTTC
CASRGGGGYTF
>NA|TRBV5-6|NA|TRBJ2-2
TGTGCCAGCAGCTTGGGTCCTGGGGAGCTGTTTTTT
CASSLGPGELFF
>NA|TRBV28|TRBD2|TRBJ2-4
TGTGCCAGCAGTTCGGGGCGGGAGTGGGACATTCAGTACTTC
CASSSGREWDIQYF
>NA|TRBV13|NA|TRBJ1-5
TGTGCCAGCAGCTCACAGGGAAATCAGCCCCAGCATTTT
CASSSQGNQPQHF
>NA|TRBV6-5|NA|TRBJ2-7
TGTGCCAGCACCCAGGGGGGCGAGCAGTACTTC
CASTQGGEQYF